The TCR beta chain described here comes from a study of blood T cell repertoires in COVID-19 (dated by TCRdb to 2020 to 2021). In terms of the full investigation: Collaborator samples came from the United States, Italy and Spain and covered acute and convalescent phases of COVID-19. The prospective study material was composed of cDNA or gDNA derived from T cells, B-cell-depleted T cells, or PBMCs. Subjects who had been exposed to COVID-19, were actively infected with it, or had recovered from it provided the deeply sampled blood TCRbeta repertoires that made up the dataset. The repertoires were released in a freely available public database intended as a resource for research on the immune response to SARS-CoV-2. Samples came from the ongoing ImmuneRACE study (first 160 participants) plus 1,254 subjects from 6 global collaborators. A de-identified subject ID, COVID-19 status, age in years and sex were almost always included in the sample metadata. Where available, HLA class I and class II types were taken from metadata supplied by the sample provider and were not determined by assay-based typing. Results and caveats for the whole study, not just this receptor: The amount of clinical and demographic metadata varied by source and participant and was provided uncurated.

Taken from cysteine to phenylalanine, the CDR3 has 13 residues. The DNA shown is the 39-base CDR3, in frame from base 1. V is reduced by 10 bases and J by 1 base, leaving a spacing of 10 bases between them. CDR1 and CDR2 are read off the germline V gene as KGHSH and LQKENI. Comments on this clone: The target of this receptor is not known. There are no base qualities to consult, and no much larger clone falls within one base.

TCRbeta CDR3 regions were amplified from genomic DNA by means of the immunoSEQ Assay, a bias-controlled multiplex PCR. On the authors' methods: Within the assay, amplification of reference gene primers was used to estimate how many nucleated cells each sample contained. Sequence reads were collapsed and filtered to measure the absolute abundance of every unique TCRbeta CDR3 rearrangement. Productive Simpson clonality was computed per sample as the square root of Simpson's diversity index over productive rearrangements. Not all clones reach the TCRdb copy of this immuneACCESS table, which keeps in-frame sequences only. Checked studies attribute under half of the gap to unresolved V genes and leave the rest unexplained. That table supplies the V and J calls and clone size; D and trimming were determined from the DNA. The sample table contains under 250,000 clones; only one count was recorded for about 89% of them. The top ten clonotypes cover around 1.6% of the sample.

Samples from volunteer blood donors who had recovered from COVID-19 were contributed by a second Seattle source. Collaborating institutions collected whole blood in K2EDTA tubes following their own protocols. For TCRbeta analysis, collaborators shipped samples in one of three forms: frozen whole blood, isolated PBMCs, or DNA extracted from either of those sample types. This chain is built from TRBV18 and TRBJ2-2, with TRBD1 as a weak D call on 6 bases. Sequencing input: peripheral blood. The sequence was collected from a woman aged 55-70 years who had recovered from COVID-19. The CDR3 reads CATRTVNTGELFF. In nucleotides, the sequence is TGTGCCACTCGGACAGTGAACACCGGGGAGCTGTTTTTT.